This TCR beta chain was sequenced in a study of cytomegalovirus exposure and HLA in healthy donors. The data were produced by immunoSEQ multiplex PCR, yet TCRdb's version contains in-frame clones alone and is incomplete. The repertoire consists of around 150,000 clones, with about 86% occurring once and the leading ten covering about 2.3%. Deletions cut 2 bases from V and 1 base from J, with 14 bases between. Looked up from germline, CDR1 is MNHEY and CDR2 is SMNVEV (reference sequence). The CDR3 loop spans 16 amino acids. Material for sequencing was PBMCs. The TCR comes from a woman between 18 and 29 years old in good health and CMV-seronegative. The chain is built from TRBV27 and TRBJ2-5, with D tentatively TRBD2 (6 bases). CDR3 sequence (DNA): TGTGCCAGCAGTTTAACCTCGGGAGAAACCCAAGAGACCCAGTACTTC. As protein: CASSLTSGETQETQYF.